This TCR beta chain was obtained from a study of OX40 agonist ivuxolimab in advanced cancers. On the study more broadly: Cohort: around 83% men, mean age approximately 66, aged about 20 to 90.

Only in-frame clones appear in the TCRdb table, and some are missing; sequencing was by immunoSEQ multiplex PCR. The sample holds tens of thousands of clones, around 80% seen once. The sample holds one count of this clone. Its cognate antigen is unknown. CDR1 and CDR2 (germline): SQVTM, ANQGSEA. The CDR3 runs 13 residues. With 5 bases removed from V and 9 bases from J, the gap between germline ends came to 17 bases. Whole-study results and caveats: At 0.1 to 3.0 mg/kg, clonal expansion of CD4+ and CD8+ blood T cells had occurred by week 6. The study found among the lowest clonal expansion in partial responders at 0.1-3.0 mg/kg.

The investigators sampled blood at baseline, at cycle 4 day 1, and at cycle 7 day 1. This chain connects TRBV29-1 to TRBJ2-1; maybe TRBD2 (6 bases). The sequencing used CD4+ or CD8+ T cells sorted from blood, collected in a trial of the OX40 agonist ivuxolimab. This TCR was recovered from an adult with an advanced solid tumor such as melanoma, head and neck, liver or kidney cancer. In nucleotides, the CDR3 is TGCAGCGTTCCATCGGGGGTTAATAGTGAGCAGTTCTTC. This codes for CSVPSGVNSEQFF.